The clone carrying this T cell receptor beta chain was seen a handful of times. Its antigen is currently unknown. CDR3 length: 14 amino acids. CDR1 is SGHTA and CDR2 is FQGNSA in the germline V gene. Clones were sequenced by immunoSEQ multiplex PCR, and TCRdb holds only the in-frame ones, with some missing. The table lists under 20,000 clones, about 81% of them singletons. This sample is drawn from a study of PD-1 blockade in classical Hodgkin lymphoma. Study-wide results and caveats: Exclusion was applied to patients who started nivolumab under 1 year after ASCT. By cycle point C4D1, TCR diversity had risen significantly in CD4+ cells (but not CD8+ cells). A reduction in baseline TCR diversity was reportedly seen in newly diagnosed patients relative to healthy donors.

Every patient experienced relapse after autologous stem cell transplantation, and brentuximab vedotin exposure varied. Here the sequenced sample was peripheral blood mononuclear cells (PBMCs), taken before the second cycle of nivolumab. The sequence came from a human donor with classical Hodgkin lymphoma. This chain links TRBV7-2 with TRBJ1-2; the D gene is possibly TRBD1 (5 bases). The CDR3 bases are TGTGCTCAAACCGGGACCGGGGGTGGCTATGGCTACACCTTC. This codes for CAQTGTGGGYGYTF. Variable domain in full (rest from reference TRBV7-2 and TRBJ1-2): GAGVSQSPSNKVTEKGKDVELRCDPISGHTALYWYRQSLGQGLEFLIYFQGNSAPDKSGLPSDRFSAERTGGSVSTLTIQRTQQEDSAVYLCAQTGTGGGYGYTFGSGTRLTVV.